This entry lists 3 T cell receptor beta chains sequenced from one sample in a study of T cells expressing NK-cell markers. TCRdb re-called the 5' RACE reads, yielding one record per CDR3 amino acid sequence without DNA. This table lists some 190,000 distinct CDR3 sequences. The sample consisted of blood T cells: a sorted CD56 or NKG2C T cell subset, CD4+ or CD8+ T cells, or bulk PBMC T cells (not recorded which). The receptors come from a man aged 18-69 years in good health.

This CDR3 is CASSQMSSYNEQFF. The chain is built from TRBV18 and TRBJ2-1. This CDR3 contains 14 residues. Germline values: CDR1 KGHSH, CDR2 LQKENI.

CDR3 region: CASSEYNTGELFF. The chain uses TRBV25-1 and TRBJ2-2. The CDR3 spans 13 residues. The V gene's germline CDR1 is MGHDK and CDR2 SYGVNS.

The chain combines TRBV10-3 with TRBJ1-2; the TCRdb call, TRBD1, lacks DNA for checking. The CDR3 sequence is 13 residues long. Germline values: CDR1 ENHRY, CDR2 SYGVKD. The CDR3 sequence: CAINAGNIYGYTF.